These 8 T cell receptor beta chains were sequenced from one sample in a study of spatial heterogeneity in lung cancer. Regarding the study as a whole: Expanded alpha and beta TCR counts within tumors tracked tumor mutation counts.

Antigen specificity for these receptors is unknown. Time point meaning: sample taken at primary tumor resection. TCRdb passed the 5' RACE reads through MiXCR, listing each CDR3 protein once. The table has about 3,000 distinct CDR3 sequences, 5% to 7.5% seen once. The specimen comprised lung tumor tissue, sampled at surgery. The source of these receptors is a male donor with early-stage non-small cell lung cancer.

By sample share, this clonotype is medium-sized. This beta chain appears as a stray read in a library generated for alpha chains; its size is not informative. This sequence joins TRBV7-2 and TRBJ1-4, with no clear D. The CDR3 extends over 15 amino acids. V was shortened by 5 bases and J by 6 bases, with 16 bases between the two germline ends. Germline V gene data show CDR1 as SGHTA and CDR2 as FQGNSA. The CDR3 protein is CASSPGPRGDEKLFF. CDR3 DNA: TGTGCCAGCAGCCCCGGACCCCGCGGGGATGAAAAACTGTTTTTT.

This clonotype is labeled as medium-sized. Since the library was made to target alpha chains, this beta chain is a stray read and its abundance is not meaningful. This chain uses TRBV12-3 or TRBV12-4 with TRBJ2-1; D gene uncertain. The V end was cut by 5 bases, the J end by 13 bases, with 12 bases between. This CDR3 is built from 11 residues. In DNA form, the CDR3 reads TGTGCCAGCAGTCCAGACTCCGGCCAGTTCTTC. Encoded protein: CASSPDSGQFF.

By share of the sample, this clonotype is medium-sized. This beta chain is off target for a library built for alpha chains, so its abundance means little. This chain joins TRBV7-3 and TRBJ2-3; no firm D call. Germline V gene lookup returns CDR1 SGHTA and CDR2 FQGTGA. This CDR3 spans 14 amino acids. The V gene lost 5 bases and the J gene lost 2 bases, with 11 bases spanning the gap. The CDR3 is CASSQPPLTDTQYF. DNA of the CDR3: TGTGCCAGCAGCCAGCCCCCCCTCACAGATACGCAGTATTTT. Combining the CDR3 with reference TRBV7-3 and TRBJ2-3 gives the whole variable domain GAGVSQTPSNKVTEKGKYVELRCDPISGHTALYWYRQSLGQGPEFLIYFQGTGAADDSGLPNDRFFAVRPEGSVSTLKIQRTERGDSAVYLCASSQPPLTDTQYFGPGTRLTVL.

This clonotype is medium-sized in the sample. With the library built for alpha chains, this beta chain is off target and its frequency is not meaningful. The chain links TRBV30 to TRBJ1-1, with D unclear. This CDR3 has 13 amino acids. Trimming shortened V by 3 bases and J by 0 bases, and 8 bases separated the two germline ends. Germline assignment: CDR1 GTSNPN and CDR2 SVGIG (reference sequence). The CDR3 spells CAWSPGLNTEAFF. The CDR3 nucleotides are TGTGCCTGGAGCCCAGGCTTGAACACTGAAGCTTTCTTT.

This clonotype is medium-sized. Since it is a stray read in a library aimed at alpha chains, this beta chain has a size that is not meaningful. This sequence joins TRBV6-2 or TRBV6-3 and TRBJ1-5, with TRBD1 identical over 11 bases. V was clipped by 6 bases and J by 4 bases; unmatched bases: 8. The CDR3 totals 16 residues. Germline V CDR1 and CDR2: MNHEY, SVGEGT. The chain's CDR3 is CASRTGTGGRNQPQHF. In DNA, the CDR3 is TGTGCCAGCAGGACCGGGACAGGGGGAAGAAATCAGCCCCAGCATTTT.

This clonotype is termed medium-sized (0.01 to 0.1%). Because the library targeted alpha chains, this beta chain is an off-target read whose size means little. The V gene is TRBV10-2, the J gene TRBJ2-7, with unresolved D. The V and J ends lost 5 bases and 5 bases respectively, with 10 bases between them. The germline V gene encodes CDR1 WSHSY and CDR2 SAAADI. CDR3 length: 12 amino acids. CDR3 protein: CASSSNSDEQYF. DNA for the CDR3: TGCGCCAGCAGTTCCAATTCCGACGAGCAGTACTTC.

A note on this clonotype: This beta chain is an unintended read in a library built for alpha chains; its size means little. The chain employs TRBV6-1 and TRBJ1-2, with 12 nucleotides matching TRBD1. Germline CDR1 and CDR2: MNHNS and SASEGT. The length of the CDR3 is 16 residues. J gave up 3 bases and V 7 bases, and 9 bases lay outside the gene matches. CDR3 DNA: TGTGCCAGCATGATCGGGACAGGGGGCACAGACTATGGCTACACCTTC. Its protein product is CASMIGTGGTDYGYTF.

This clonotype is termed medium-sized. Since it is a stray read in a library aimed at alpha chains, this beta chain has a size that is not meaningful. V and J are TRBV2 and TRBJ2-2, with TRBD1 identical over 10 bases. The V gene's germline CDR1 is SNHLY and CDR2 FYNNEI. The CDR3 length is 13 residues. V shed 8 bases, J shed 7 bases, and the junction held 4 bases outside the gene matches. Written as DNA, the CDR3 is TGTGCCAGCGGGGGACAGGGGAACGGGGAGCTGTTTTTT. Its protein product is CASGGQGNGELFF.